Shown below are 30 T cell receptor beta chains from a single sample sequenced in a study of chemoradiotherapy in HPV16-positive cancers. The protocol was immunoSEQ multiplex PCR, while the TCRdb copy is restricted to in-frame clones and leaves out a portion. The repertoire holds fewer than 5,500 clones, roughly 88% seen once, with approximately 2.4% in the top ten. The source material was tumor tissue, sampled from a patient who underwent chemoradiotherapy. These receptors all stem from a human donor with HPV-associated anogenital cancer.

The V gene is TRBV2, the J gene TRBJ1-2, with D tentatively TRBD1 (5 bases). V lost 1 base and J 6 bases, leaving 12 bases between the germline ends. CDR3 length equals 14 residues. Germline V gene lookup returns CDR1 SNHLY and CDR2 FYNNEI. The CDR3 region has the DNA TGTGCCAGCAGTGAAGGGCAGGGTAATCATGGCTACACCTTC. Translating gives CASSEGQGNHGYTF.

This clone was counted a single time. The gene calls are TRBV2 and TRBJ2-3, with TRBD1 matching over 7 bases. Trimming at V came to 7 bases and at J to 11 bases, leaving 6 bases not matched to a gene. Germline V gene data show CDR1 as SNHLY and CDR2 as FYNNEI. The CDR3 totals 11 residues. The CDR3 DNA sequence: TGTGCCAGCAATACCCGGGACAGGCAGTATTTT. Translated, it gives CASNTRDRQYF. The full variable domain, its missing parts supplied by reference TRBV2 and TRBJ2-3, is EPEVTQTPSHQVTQMGQEVILRCVPISNHLYFYWYRQILGQKVEFLVSFYNNEISEKSEIFDDQFSVERPDGSNFTLKIRSTKLEDSAMYFCASNTRDRQYFGPGTRLTVL.

This chain connects TRBV19 to TRBJ1-4, with a tentative D call TRBD1 (6 bases). CDR1 LNHDA and CDR2 SQIVND come from the germline V gene (reference sequence). Trimming removed 5 bases from V and 6 bases from J, with 10 bases in between. This CDR3 contains 13 residues. The DNA of the CDR3 is TGTGCCAGTAGTTTTCGGACAGATGAAAAACTGTTTTTT. It is translated as CASSFRTDEKLFF.

The chain employs TRBV9 and TRBJ1-2; possibly TRBD1 for D (5 bases). This CDR3 has 15 residues. V was shortened by 2 bases and J by 4 bases, with 15 bases between the two germline ends. CDR1 SGDLS and CDR2 YYNGEE come from the germline V gene. CDR3 sequence: CASSVQDIQGYGYTF. CDR3 bases: TGTGCCAGCAGCGTCCAAGACATCCAGGGCTATGGCTACACCTTC.

The CDR3 loop reads CSSQGSGPVYEQYV. CDR3 DNA: TGCAGCTCCCAAGGTAGCGGGCCGGTCTACGAGCAGTACGTC. V gene TRBV29-1 combines with J gene TRBJ2-7; the match to TRBD2 covers 7 bases. Germline trimming cut 8 bases from V and 3 bases from J; bases unmatched to any gene: 13. Germline CDR1 reads SQVTM; CDR2 reads ANQGSEA. The CDR3 covers 14 residues.

The rearrangement joins TRBV6-1 to TRBJ2-5, with D unclear. The CDR3 length is 15 residues. Between the trimmed V and J ends, which lost 2 bases and 3 bases, there was a span of 13 bases. CDR1 is MNHNS and CDR2 is SASEGT in the germline V gene. CDR3 in DNA: TGTGCCAGCAGTGAACATGGGTACAGAGAAGAGACCCAGTACTTC. Translated: CASSEHGYREETQYF.

This chain uses TRBV9 with TRBJ1-3, with D possibly TRBD1 on 5 matching bases. CDR3 length equals 16 residues. Trimming shortened V by 0 bases and J by 3 bases, and 13 bases separated the two germline ends. Germline CDR1 SGDLS, CDR2 YYNGEE. CDR3 nucleotide sequence: TGTGCCAGCAGCGTAGCGGGGGGAAAGGATGGAAACACCATATATTTT. Translated: CASSVAGGKDGNTIYF.

This chain uses TRBV14 with TRBJ2-1, with D possibly matching TRBD1 (6 bases). The CDR3 is 13 residues long. Per germline, CDR1 SGHDN and CDR2 FVKESK. V was pared by 1 base and J by 7 bases, with 8 bases between. The CDR3 DNA is TGTGCCAGCAGCCAAGGGACAGTTAATGAGCAGTTCTTC. As protein: CASSQGTVNEQFF.

The CDR3 DNA reads TGCGCCAGCAGCTCGCTACAGGGGATTAATGAAAAACTGTTTTTT. It encodes CASSSLQGINEKLFF. The J gene is TRBJ1-4, the V gene TRBV5-1; 7 bases are shared with TRBD1. J lost 4 bases, V lost 3 bases, and 6 bases had no gene match. Per germline, CDR1 SGHRS and CDR2 YFSETQ. CDR3 length: 15 amino acids.

V gene TRBV13 combines with J gene TRBJ2-3, with D perhaps matching TRBD1 or TRBD2 (5 bases each). Germline loops: CDR1 PRHDT, CDR2 FYEKMQ (reference sequence). V was clipped by 1 base and J by 10 bases, with 9 bases between them. The CDR3 consists of 12 residues. CDR3 in DNA: TGTGCCAGCAGCTTAGTGCCGGGACCGCAGTATTTT. Amino acid sequence: CASSLVPGPQYF. Full variable domain (outside the CDR3, taken from reference TRBV13 and TRBJ2-3): AAGVIQSPRHLIKEKRETATLKCYPIPRHDTVYWYQQGPGQDPQFLISFYEKMQSDKGSIPDRFSAQQFSDYHSELNMSSLELGDSALYFCASSLVPGPQYFGPGTRLTVL.

The rearrangement uses TRBV9 and TRBJ2-2; TRBD2 aligns across 12 bases. V was clipped by 4 bases and J by 0 bases; unmatched bases: 7. The CDR3 covers 18 residues. Per germline, CDR1 SGDLS and CDR2 YYNGEE. CDR3 sequence reads: CASSPGLAGFANTGELFF. In DNA, the CDR3 is TGTGCCAGCAGCCCCGGACTAGCGGGGTTCGCGAACACCGGGGAGCTGTTTTTT.

The genes are TRBV5-1 and TRBJ1-2; a possible D gene is TRBD1 (5 bases). The V gene lost 2 bases and the J gene lost 8 bases, with 13 bases spanning the gap. Germline loops: CDR1 SGHRS, CDR2 YFSETQ. This CDR3 is built from 13 residues. CDR3 DNA sequence: TGCGCCAGCAGCTTCGGGCAGGGAGACGGCTACACCTTC. It encodes CASSFGQGDGYTF.

This clone was detected only a few times. The chain joins TRBV2 to TRBJ1-5; D possibly corresponds to TRBD1 (6 bases). Between the trimmed V and J ends, which lost 6 bases and 4 bases, there was a span of 16 bases. This CDR3 spans 15 amino acids. CDR1 SNHLY and CDR2 FYNNEI come from the germline V gene. The chain's CDR3 is CASSEQGQSNQPQHF. For the CDR3, the DNA is TGTGCCAGCAGCGAACAAGGACAGTCAAATCAGCCCCAGCATTTT.

This chain links TRBV5-6 with TRBJ2-2; no clear D. This CDR3 spans 14 amino acids. Trimming left V 0 bases short and J 1 base short, with 4 bases between. Germline CDR1 and CDR2: SGHDT and YYEEEE. The CDR3, as DNA: TGTGCCAGCAGCTTGGTGGGGAACACCGGGGAGCTGTTTTTT. This sequence encodes CASSLVGNTGELFF. Full variable domain (rest looked up from reference TRBV5-6 and TRBJ2-2): DAGVTQSPTHLIKTRGQQVTLRCSPKSGHDTVSWYQQALGQGPQFIFQYYEEEERQRGNFPDRFSGHQFPNYSSELNVNALLLGDSALYLCASSLVGNTGELFFGEGSRLTVL.

The J gene is TRBJ2-7, the V gene TRBV18, with D hard to call. CDR1 and CDR2 (germline): KGHSH, LQKENI. With 3 bases removed from V and 0 bases from J, the gap between germline ends came to 15 bases. This CDR3 contains 16 residues. For the CDR3, the DNA is TGTGCCAGCTCACCGCTTTCCGGCGCCAGCTCCTACGAGCAGTACTTC. Its translation: CASSPLSGASSYEQYF.

The chain employs TRBV12-5 and TRBJ1-4; D may be TRBD1 (5 bases). Germline V CDR1 and CDR2: LGHNT, FRNRAP. The CDR3 contains 14 residues. Trimming stripped 6 bases from V and 8 bases from J, with 16 bases between. The CDR3 DNA reads TGTGCTAGTGGGCCACATGGGGCCCAAGAAAAACTGTTTTTT. Its translation: CASGPHGAQEKLFF.

The genes are TRBV14 and TRBJ2-5, with TRBD2 as a possible D gene (6 bases). CDR1 and CDR2 (germline): SGHDN, FVKESK. CDR3 size: 13 residues. Trimming took off 4 bases at V and 1 base at J, with 7 bases between the two ends. The CDR3 loop is CASSRLVQETQYF. For the CDR3, the DNA is TGTGCCAGCAGCCGACTAGTCCAAGAGACCCAGTACTTC.

This clone has only a few counts. The V call is TRBV11-2, the J call TRBJ2-7; D tentatively fits TRBD1 or TRBD2 (5 bases each). Germline assignment: CDR1 SGHAT and CDR2 FQNNGV. Deletions cut 3 bases from V and 2 bases from J, with 8 bases between. The CDR3 has 13 amino acids. The CDR3 here is CASSLGRAYEQYF. The DNA of the CDR3 is TGTGCCAGCAGCTTGGGACGAGCCTACGAGCAGTACTTC.

This clone was picked up a small number of times. The chain carries TRBV2 and TRBJ2-3; possibly TRBD2 for D (6 bases). Germline CDR1 is SNHLY and CDR2 is FYNNEI. V lost 6 bases to trimming and J lost 0 bases, with 10 bases between them. The CDR3 spans 14 residues. The CDR3 spells CASRGGKSTDTQYF. For the CDR3, the DNA is TGTGCCAGCAGGGGCGGGAAGAGCACAGATACGCAGTATTTT.

The chain links TRBV6-1 to TRBJ2-2; D is perhaps TRBD1 (6 bases). V was trimmed by 0 bases and J by 1 base, leaving 9 bases between them. The CDR3 has 16 residues. In germline, CDR1 is MNHNS, CDR2 SASEGT. The DNA for the CDR3 is TGTGCCAGCAGTGAAGCCCTGACAGGGAACACCGGGGAGCTGTTTTTT. Translated: CASSEALTGNTGELFF.

As DNA, the CDR3 is TGTGCCAGCAGCATCACCCTCCGGGGGGCTGAAGCTTTCTTT. Its protein is CASSITLRGAEAFF. The chain recombines TRBV11-2 with TRBJ1-1; possibly TRBD1 for D (5 bases). V lost 5 bases to trimming and J lost 6 bases, with 16 bases between them. The CDR3 extends over 14 amino acids. CDR1 is SGHAT and CDR2 is FQNNGV in the germline V gene.

The chain joins TRBV10-2 to TRBJ2-5, with 14 bases identical to TRBD2. Looked up from germline, CDR1 is WSHSY and CDR2 is SAAADI. The CDR3 loop spans 14 amino acids. The trim removed 6 bases at V and 5 bases at J, leaving 2 bases unmatched. The CDR3 sequence is CASRGTSGSETQYF. CDR3 bases: TGCGCCAGCAGAGGGACTAGCGGGAGTGAGACCCAGTACTTC.

V gene TRBV10-3 combines with J gene TRBJ2-1; TRBD1 might be the D (6 bases). The V and J ends lost 4 bases and 7 bases respectively, with 17 bases between them. The length of the CDR3 is 15 residues. CDR1 ENHRY and CDR2 SYGVKD come from the germline V gene. DNA for the CDR3: TGTGCCATCAGTGCAAGGGGGTCCTCCGGGAATGAGCAGTTCTTC. Encoded protein: CAISARGSSGNEQFF.

The V and J genes are TRBV27 and TRBJ1-3; D unclear. CDR3 length equals 17 residues. Germline V gene sequence: CDR1 MNHEY, CDR2 SMNVEV (reference sequence). V was clipped by 1 base and J by 4 bases, with 17 bases between them. The CDR3 DNA is TGTGCCAGCAGTTTATTTGGCAGACCGTCTCTGGGAAACACCATATATTTT. As protein: CASSLFGRPSLGNTIYF.

The chain uses TRBV18 and TRBJ2-5; D is unresolved. V lost 3 bases to trimming and J lost 4 bases, with 12 bases between them. The CDR3 is made up of 14 amino acids. Germline CDR1 KGHSH, CDR2 LQKENI. CDR3 nucleotide sequence: TGTGCCAGCTCACCGGCAGGATTCTTAGAGACCCAGTACTTC. Translation gives CASSPAGFLETQYF.

The rearrangement uses TRBV6-5 and TRBJ1-1; D ambiguous. Germline CDR1 reads MNHEY; CDR2 reads SVGAGI. V lost 4 bases and J lost 6, with 15 bases in between. The CDR3 consists of 14 residues. The CDR3 DNA reads TGTGCCAGCAGTTCCCCCTTCTCCGGCGCTGAAGCTTTCTTT. Translating gives CASSSPFSGAEAFF.

This chain links TRBV5-4 with TRBJ2-5; 7 nucleotides line up with TRBD2. V trimming: 4 bases; J trimming: 5 bases; junction bases outside the gene matches: 11. The germline CDR1 and CDR2 sequences are SGHNT and YYREEE (reference sequence). This CDR3 has 15 amino acids. The CDR3: CASSTPWEGGETQYF. CDR3 nucleotides: TGTGCCAGCAGCACCCCCTGGGAGGGCGGGGAGACCCAGTACTTC.

J is TRBJ1-5 and V is TRBV28; no definite D call. In germline, CDR1 is MDHEN, CDR2 SYDVKM. The CDR3 is 13 residues long. Trimming stripped 6 bases from V and 4 bases from J, with 10 bases between. The CDR3 nucleotides read TGTGCCAGCAGCCCTAGTCCTAATCAGCCCCAGCATTTT. The encoded protein is CASSPSPNQPQHF. Looking up the rest from reference TRBV28 and TRBJ1-5 gives the full variable domain: DVKVTQSSRYLVKRTGEKVFLECVQDMDHENMFWYRQDPGLGLRLIYFSYDVKMKEKGDIPEGYSVSREKKERFSLILESASTNQTSMYLCASSPSPNQPQHFGDGTRLSIL.

This chain joins TRBV28 and TRBJ2-7, with D maybe TRBD2 (5 bases). Germline V gene sequence: CDR1 MDHEN, CDR2 SYDVKM. The CDR3 contains 13 residues. Trimming took off 3 bases at V and 6 bases at J, with 12 bases between the two ends. CDR3 in DNA: TGTGCCAGCAGTTTTTCGGGGTTTGGCGAGCAGTACGTC. As protein: CASSFSGFGEQYV.

The chain uses TRBV6-1 and TRBJ1-5; D gene uncertain. Trimming removed 3 bases at V and 3 bases at J, with 3 bases between. The germline gives CDR1 MNHNS, CDR2 SASEGT. The CDR3 covers 12 residues. The CDR3 nucleotides are TGTGCCAGCAGTGAGGACAATCAGCCCCAGCATTTT. Translating gives CASSEDNQPQHF.